This entry describes one T cell receptor beta chain. Its specific antigen is unknown. No base quality values were provided; no much bigger clone lies one nucleotide off. The entry originates in a study of vaccination and CD4 T cells after COVID-19 (dated by TCRdb to between 2020 and 2023). The study in broad terms: Every convalescent patient had a positive nasal swab PCR test for SARS-CoV-2, with mild disease in nine patients and severe disease in one. Participants received two doses of either the Pfizer-BioNTech BNT162b2 vaccine (n=8) or the Moderna mRNA-1273 vaccine (n=2). Post-vaccine blood samples were taken a median of around 68 days after the second vaccine dose, with a range of about 14 to 241 days. In fewer than 12 COVID-19 convalescent patients and a handful of infection-naive healthy vaccine recipients, researchers compared the spike-specific CD4+ TCR repertoire from before mRNA vaccination with the repertoire from after. In control cultures, a CEFX viral epitope pool was used as positive control, an HIV-1 Nef peptide pool was used as negative control, or no peptide was added. The convalescent cohort comprised six males and four females, including two Hispanic individuals, seven Caucasians, two Asians and one multiracial person. The cultures were stimulated with overlapping spike peptide pools from SARS-CoV-2 and from the common cold coronaviruses HCoV-NL63, HCoV-OC43 and HCoV-229E. Post-COVID blood samples from convalescent patients were collected a median of 101 days after diagnosis, with a range of roughly 30 to 170 days. Here is what the overall study found, with its caveats: The study included relatively few convalescent patients and did not analyze early timepoints after natural infection. Of the vaccine-specific clones in convalescent patients, 304 of 307, or nearly all, reacted only to SARS-CoV-2 spike and did not cross-react with common cold coronaviruses. The median number of SARS-CoV-2-reactive clonotypes rose from about 23 after infection to a few dozen after vaccination, but the change was not significant. Among convalescent patients, a median roughly 90% of the SARS-CoV-2-reactive clones seen after vaccination appeared only after vaccination, which suggests priming specific to the vaccine.

Preparation of the library involved PCR. TCR sequencing of DNA from cultured CD4+ T cells used the Oncomine TCR Beta short-read assay at the Johns Hopkins FTIC core. The QIAamp micro DNA kit was used to extract genomic DNA from the cultured CD4+ T cells. Oncomine TCR Beta libraries made from cultured CD4+ T cells were pooled using unique dual indexes and sequenced on an Illumina iSeq 100. Per the authors' processing: Non-productive sequences were removed, and CDR3s that did not start with C, did not end with F or W, or were shorter than 7 amino acids were discarded. Antigen-specific clonotypes were identified using the MANAFEST web application through comparison of peptide-stimulated wells with reference and other culture wells. An FDR below 0.05, an odds ratio above 5, and a productive frequency above 0.1% in at least two of three replicate wells were required for clones to be considered positive. Clonotypes that were significantly expanded in both SARS-CoV-2 spike wells and at least one common cold coronavirus spike condition were defined as cross-reactive. CDR3 homology was assessed with Levenshtein distances (stringdist) and unrooted phylogenetic trees (ape) in R version 3.6.1. TCRdb trimmed the raw reads at Q25, called clones with MiXCR and kept productive beta chains. Every entry covers one CDR3 protein and lists the most common genes and DNA from its rows. The V and J calls shown here were made by TCRdb, not taken from the authors' results. The sample profile shows 15,000 or so distinct CDR3 sequences; about three quarters of them were found once. The ten largest make up around 15% of the sample.

From cysteine to phenylalanine, the CDR3 is 14 amino acids long. Only the CDR3 portion is preserved as DNA: 42 bases, with reading frame beginning at the first base. The V end gives up 2 bases and the J end 3 bases, leaving 2 bases in the junction not matched to a gene. The germline V gene gives CDR1 as MGHDK and CDR2 as SYGVNS. Read against the paper, the sample's treatment or condition label means: roughly 10-day PBMC culture with coronavirus spike peptide pools or control peptides (ViraFEST assay). The ViraFEST assay, used in the study, expanded antigen-specific T cells with peptide pools and then identified the expanded clonotypes through TCR sequencing. The convalescent patients' positive SARS-CoV-2 PCR tests were from March to December 2020, which was before the Alpha, Beta and Delta variants emerged in the United States. Each well held 2.2 million or so PBMCs cultured with roughly 10 ug/ml peptide pools in IMDM containing approximately 5% human AB serum and roughly 9 IU/ml IL-2. On days 3 and 7, half of the culture medium was replaced with fresh IL-2-containing medium. Once the cells had been in culture for around ten days, the EasySep CD4+ T cell isolation kit was used to isolate CD4+ T cells by negative selection. PBMCs were separated from whole blood using Ficoll-Paque Plus gradient centrifugation and then either used fresh or cryopreserved at -140C. Triplicate wells were generally used for each culture condition.

Sample: CD4+ T cells from blood, cultured in vitro. The receptor was isolated from a human donor who had recovered from COVID-19. The chain employs TRBV25-1 and TRBJ2-3; TRBD1 aligns with 7 central bases. In nucleotide form, the sequence is TGTGCCAGCAGTGAACGACAGGGTACAGATACGCAGTATTTT. Translated, it reads CASSERQGTDTQYF.